A single sample gave rise to the 11 T cell receptor beta chains below, sequenced in a study of blood T cell repertoires in COVID-19. Method: immunoSEQ multiplex PCR; TCRdb's copy keeps in-frame clones and lacks some. The sample lists under 150,000 clones; roughly 90% were seen once. The sample was PBMCs or T cells enriched from blood (not recorded which). The receptors stem from a woman younger than 45 with acute COVID-19.

A single count supports this clone. This chain joins TRBV28 and TRBJ2-6; 9 nucleotides line up with TRBD1. Unmatched junction bases numbered 2, after V lost 6 bases and J lost 2 bases. The CDR3 consists of 15 residues. Germline CDR1 is MDHEN and CDR2 is SYDVKM. CDR3 coding DNA: TGTGCCAGCAGCAGACAGGGGGCTGGGGCCAACGTCCTGACTTTC. Translated, it gives CASSRQGAGANVLTF.

The rearrangement uses TRBV2 and TRBJ2-7; 8 positions match TRBD1. The germline V gene encodes CDR1 SNHLY and CDR2 FYNNEI. The length of the CDR3 is 14 residues. V dropped 8 bases and J dropped 4; count of bases not matched to a gene: 10. CDR3 coding DNA: TGTGCCAGCGACAAACCGGGACAGGAGTACGAGCAGTACTTC. This sequence encodes CASDKPGQEYEQYF. Drawing the rest from reference TRBV2 and TRBJ2-7, the complete variable domain is EPEVTQTPSHQVTQMGQEVILRCVPISNHLYFYWYRQILGQKVEFLVSFYNNEISEKSEIFDDQFSVERPDGSNFTLKIRSTKLEDSAMYFCASDKPGQEYEQYFGPGTRLTVT.

The J gene is TRBJ1-1, the V gene TRBV27; 8 bases align to TRBD1. The CDR3 runs to 14 residues. The V gene's germline CDR1 is MNHEY and CDR2 SMNVEV (reference sequence). V shed 6 bases, J shed 4 bases, and the junction held 7 bases outside the gene matches. The CDR3 spells CASSPDRGGTEAFF. CDR3 bases: TGTGCCAGCAGCCCCGACAGGGGCGGCACTGAAGCTTTCTTT.

The chain recombines TRBV19 with TRBJ2-1; D is perhaps TRBD2 (6 bases). Germline V gene lookup returns CDR1 LNHDA and CDR2 SQIVND (reference sequence). V was trimmed by 3 bases and J by 5 bases, leaving 17 bases between them. This CDR3 comprises 16 residues. CDR3 sequence: CASSITGAGRDNEQFF. The CDR3 nucleotides are TGTGCCAGTAGTATTACCGGGGCGGGGCGAGACAATGAGCAGTTCTTC.

The rearrangement joins TRBV28 to TRBJ2-7; D not resolved. The CDR3 loop spans 14 amino acids. V shed 3 bases and J shed 6 bases, with 15 bases lying between them. Germline CDR1 is MDHEN and CDR2 is SYDVKM. CDR3 amino acids: CASSFFAADGEQYF. CDR3 nucleotides: TGTGCCAGCAGTTTTTTTGCGGCAGATGGCGAGCAGTACTTC. Full variable domain (remainder filled in from reference TRBV28 and TRBJ2-7): DVKVTQSSRYLVKRTGEKVFLECVQDMDHENMFWYRQDPGLGLRLIYFSYDVKMKEKGDIPEGYSVSREKKERFSLILESASTNQTSMYLCASSFFAADGEQYFGPGTRLTVT.

The V gene is TRBV10-3, the J gene TRBJ1-5, with TRBD1 matching 8 bases. V lost 6 bases and J lost 4; bases outside the gene matches: 8. CDR3 length equals 15 residues. The V gene's germline CDR1 is ENHRY and CDR2 SYGVKD. The CDR3 nucleotides read TGTGCCATCAGGGGGTCGACAGGGGCTAATCAGCCCCAGCATTTT. The encoded protein is CAIRGSTGANQPQHF.

This clone was counted once. The chain recombines TRBV7-9 with TRBJ2-5, with D hard to call. CDR1 is SEHNR, CDR2 FQNEAQ, per germline (reference sequence). The CDR3 consists of 18 residues. V lost 2 bases and J lost 3, with 22 bases in between. In nucleotides, the CDR3 is TGTGCCAGCAGCTTAAAATCGGTGTTAACCAAAAGAAAAGAGACCCAGTACTTC. Translated: CASSLKSVLTKRKETQYF.

This sequence joins TRBV29-1 and TRBJ2-1; 7 bases fit TRBD2. The V gene's germline CDR1 is SQVTM and CDR2 ANQGSEA. There are 14 residues in the CDR3. Germline trimming cut 4 bases from V and 7 bases from J; bases unmatched to any gene: 10. The CDR3 DNA follows: TGCAGCGTTGGAAATCTGGGAGGGCCGAATGAGCAGTTCTTC. Its protein is CSVGNLGGPNEQFF.

The chain joins TRBV3-1 (or the pseudogene TRBV3-2) to TRBJ2-5; the match to TRBD2 covers 7 bases. The CDR3 covers 15 residues. Trimming cost V 5 bases and J 0 bases; bases outside gene matches: 6. Germline V gives CDR1 LGHDT, CDR2 YNNKEL (reference sequence). CDR3 region: CASSGSAGYQETQYF. The DNA of the CDR3 is TGTGCCAGCAGCGGGTCAGCGGGATACCAAGAGACCCAGTACTTC.

This clone has more than one count but fewer than ten. Other DNA sequences in this sample translate to the same CDR3. The chain recombines TRBV30 with TRBJ1-5, with 11 bases matching TRBD1. The CDR3 sequence is 13 residues long. J lost 6 bases, V lost 5 bases, and 3 bases had no gene match. Germline CDR1 reads GTSNPN; CDR2 reads SVGIG (reference sequence). CDR3 in amino acids: CAWSGTGGQPQHF. For the CDR3, the DNA is TGTGCCTGGTCCGGGACAGGGGGTCAGCCCCAGCATTTT.

This chain joins TRBV7-9 and TRBJ2-1, with 9 positions matching TRBD2. Germline assignment: CDR1 SEHNR and CDR2 FQNEAQ (reference sequence). The ends lost 1 base at V and 8 bases at J; junction bases unmatched: 6. The CDR3 has 15 amino acids. The CDR3 sequence is CASSLDGTSMHEQFF. The DNA for the CDR3 is TGTGCCAGCAGCTTAGATGGGACTAGCATGCATGAGCAGTTCTTC.